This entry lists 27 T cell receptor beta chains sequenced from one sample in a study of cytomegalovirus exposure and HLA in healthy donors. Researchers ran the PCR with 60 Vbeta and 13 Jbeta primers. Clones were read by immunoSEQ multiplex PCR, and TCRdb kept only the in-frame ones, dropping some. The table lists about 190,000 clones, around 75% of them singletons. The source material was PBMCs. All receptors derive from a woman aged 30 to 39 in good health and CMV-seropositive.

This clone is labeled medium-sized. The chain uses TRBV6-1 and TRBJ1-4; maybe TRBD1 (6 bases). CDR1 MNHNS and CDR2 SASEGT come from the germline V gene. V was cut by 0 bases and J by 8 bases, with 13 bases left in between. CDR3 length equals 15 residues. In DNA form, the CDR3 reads TGTGCCAGCAGTGAAGCGGGCGGGGGCGGAGAAAAACTGTTTTTT. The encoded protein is CASSEAGGGGEKLFF.

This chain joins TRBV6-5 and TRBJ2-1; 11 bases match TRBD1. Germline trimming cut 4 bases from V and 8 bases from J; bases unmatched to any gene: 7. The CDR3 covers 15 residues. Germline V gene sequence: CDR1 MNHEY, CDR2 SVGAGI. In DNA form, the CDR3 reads TGTGCCAGCAGTTCCGGGACAGGGGGGGTGGATGAGCAGTTCTTC. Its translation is CASSSGTGGVDEQFF.

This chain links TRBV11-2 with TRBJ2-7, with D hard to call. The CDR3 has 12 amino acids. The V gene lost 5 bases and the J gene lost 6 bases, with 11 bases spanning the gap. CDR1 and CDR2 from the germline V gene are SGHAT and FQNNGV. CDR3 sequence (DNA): TGTGCCAGCAGCCGTTCCTCCGGCGAGCAGTACTTC. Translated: CASSRSSGEQYF.

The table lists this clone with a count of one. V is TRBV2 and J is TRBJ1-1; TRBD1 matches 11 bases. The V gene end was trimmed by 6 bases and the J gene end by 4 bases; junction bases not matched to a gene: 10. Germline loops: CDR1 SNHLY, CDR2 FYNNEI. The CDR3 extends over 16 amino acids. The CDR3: CASRDRGPGRGTEAFF. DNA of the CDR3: TGTGCCAGCAGGGACAGGGGGCCTGGTAGGGGCACTGAAGCTTTCTTT.

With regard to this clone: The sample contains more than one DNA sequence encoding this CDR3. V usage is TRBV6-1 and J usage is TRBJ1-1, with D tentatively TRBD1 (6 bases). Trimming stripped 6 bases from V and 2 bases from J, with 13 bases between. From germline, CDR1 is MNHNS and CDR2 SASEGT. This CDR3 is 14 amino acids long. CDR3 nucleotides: TGTGCCAGCAGGCCTGGGACAACTAACACTGAAGCTTTCTTT. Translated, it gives CASRPGTTNTEAFF.

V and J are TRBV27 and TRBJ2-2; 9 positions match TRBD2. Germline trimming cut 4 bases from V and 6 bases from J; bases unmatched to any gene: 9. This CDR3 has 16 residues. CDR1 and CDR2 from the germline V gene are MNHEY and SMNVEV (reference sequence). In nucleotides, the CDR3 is TGTGCCAGCAGTTCCTCCCCTAGCGGGAAATCCGGGGAGCTGTTTTTT. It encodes CASSSSPSGKSGELFF.

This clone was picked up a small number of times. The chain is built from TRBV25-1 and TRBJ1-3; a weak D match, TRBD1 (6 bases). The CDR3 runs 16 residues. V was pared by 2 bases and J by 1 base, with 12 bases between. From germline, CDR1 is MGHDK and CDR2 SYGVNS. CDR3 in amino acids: CASSEEGGASGNTIYF. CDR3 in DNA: TGTGCCAGCAGTGAAGAGGGGGGGGCATCTGGAAACACCATATATTTT.

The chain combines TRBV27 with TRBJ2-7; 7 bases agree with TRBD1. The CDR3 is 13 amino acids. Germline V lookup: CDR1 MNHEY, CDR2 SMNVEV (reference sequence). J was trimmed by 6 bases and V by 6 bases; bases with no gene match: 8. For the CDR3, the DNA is TGTGCCAGCAGCCTAACAGGGGCCGGCGAGCAGTACTTC. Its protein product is CASSLTGAGEQYF.

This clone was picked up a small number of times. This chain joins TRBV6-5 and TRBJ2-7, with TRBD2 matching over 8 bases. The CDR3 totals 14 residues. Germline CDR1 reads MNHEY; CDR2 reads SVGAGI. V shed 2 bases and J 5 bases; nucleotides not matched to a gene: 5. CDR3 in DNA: TGTGCCAGCAGTTACGCGGGGGGCGTGGACGAGCAGTACTTC. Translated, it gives CASSYAGGVDEQYF.

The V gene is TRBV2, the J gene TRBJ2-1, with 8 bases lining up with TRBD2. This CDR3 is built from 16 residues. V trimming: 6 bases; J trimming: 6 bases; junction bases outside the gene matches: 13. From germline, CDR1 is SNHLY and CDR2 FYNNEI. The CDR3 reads CASRSPTAGAFNEQFF. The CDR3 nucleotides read TGTGCCAGCAGGAGCCCCACAGCGGGGGCTTTCAATGAGCAGTTCTTC.

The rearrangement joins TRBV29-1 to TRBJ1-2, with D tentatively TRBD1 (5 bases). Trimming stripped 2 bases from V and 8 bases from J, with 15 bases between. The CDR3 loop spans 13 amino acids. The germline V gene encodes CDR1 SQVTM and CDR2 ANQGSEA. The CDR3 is CSVETSGRWGYTF. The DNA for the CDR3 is TGCAGCGTTGAAACGTCAGGGCGATGGGGCTACACCTTC.

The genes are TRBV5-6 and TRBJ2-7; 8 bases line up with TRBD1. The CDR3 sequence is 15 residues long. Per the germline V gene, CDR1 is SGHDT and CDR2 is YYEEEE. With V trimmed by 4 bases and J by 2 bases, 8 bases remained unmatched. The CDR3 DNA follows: TGTGCCAGCAGCCCCGGACAGGGAGTACCCTACGAGCAGTACTTC. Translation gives CASSPGQGVPYEQYF.

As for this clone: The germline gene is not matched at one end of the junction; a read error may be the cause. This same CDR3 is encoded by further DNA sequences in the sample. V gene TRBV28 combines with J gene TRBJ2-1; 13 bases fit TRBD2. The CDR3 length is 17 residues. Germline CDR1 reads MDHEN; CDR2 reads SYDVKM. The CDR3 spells CASSRWTSGSKGAEQFF. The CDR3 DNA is TGTGCTAGCAGTCGTTGGACTAGCGGGAGTAAAGGCGCTGAGCAGTTCTTC. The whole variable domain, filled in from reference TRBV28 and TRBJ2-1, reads DVKVTQSSRYLVKRTGEKVFLECVQDMDHENMFWYRQDPGLGLRLIYFSYDVKMKEKGDIPEGYSVSREKKERFSLILESASTNQTSMYLCASSRWTSGSKGAEQFFGPGTRLTVL.

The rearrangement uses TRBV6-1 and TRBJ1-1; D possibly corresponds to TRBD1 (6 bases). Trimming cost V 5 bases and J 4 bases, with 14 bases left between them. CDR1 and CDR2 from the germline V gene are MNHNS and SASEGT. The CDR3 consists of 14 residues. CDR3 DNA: TGTGCCAGCAGTTTCAGGGGTAGGTCCACTGAAGCTTTCTTT. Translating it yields CASSFRGRSTEAFF.

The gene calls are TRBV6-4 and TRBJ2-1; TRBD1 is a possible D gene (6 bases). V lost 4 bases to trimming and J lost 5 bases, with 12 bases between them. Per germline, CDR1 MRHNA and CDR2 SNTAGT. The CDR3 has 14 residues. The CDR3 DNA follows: TGTGCCAGCAGTGGACAGGTTAACAACAATGAGCAGTTCTTC. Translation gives CASSGQVNNNEQFF.

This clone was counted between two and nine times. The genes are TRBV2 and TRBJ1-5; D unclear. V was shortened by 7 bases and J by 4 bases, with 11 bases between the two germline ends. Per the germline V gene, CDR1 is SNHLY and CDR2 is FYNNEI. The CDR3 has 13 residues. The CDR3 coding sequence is TGTGCCAGCATCTCCGATCAGAATCAGCCCCAGCATTTT. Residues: CASISDQNQPQHF.

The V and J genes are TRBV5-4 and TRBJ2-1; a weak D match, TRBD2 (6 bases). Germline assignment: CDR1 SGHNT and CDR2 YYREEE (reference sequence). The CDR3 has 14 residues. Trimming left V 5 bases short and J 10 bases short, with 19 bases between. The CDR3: CASRRDSTAGEQFF. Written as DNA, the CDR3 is TGTGCCAGCAGGCGGGACTCGACCGCGGGAGAGCAGTTCTTC. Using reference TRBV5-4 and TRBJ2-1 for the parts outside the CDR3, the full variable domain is ETGVTQSPTHLIKTRGQQVTLRCSSQSGHNTVSWYQQALGQGPQFIFQYYREEENGRGNFPPRFSGLQFPNYSSELNVNALELDDSALYLCASRRDSTAGEQFFGPGTRLTVL.

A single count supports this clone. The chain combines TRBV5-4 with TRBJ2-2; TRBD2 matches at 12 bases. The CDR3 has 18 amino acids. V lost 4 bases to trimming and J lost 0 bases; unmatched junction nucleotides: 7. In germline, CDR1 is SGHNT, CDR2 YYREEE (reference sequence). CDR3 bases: TGTGCCAGCAGCGGCAGGACTAGCGGGAACGCGAACACCGGGGAGCTGTTTTTT. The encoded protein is CASSGRTSGNANTGELFF.

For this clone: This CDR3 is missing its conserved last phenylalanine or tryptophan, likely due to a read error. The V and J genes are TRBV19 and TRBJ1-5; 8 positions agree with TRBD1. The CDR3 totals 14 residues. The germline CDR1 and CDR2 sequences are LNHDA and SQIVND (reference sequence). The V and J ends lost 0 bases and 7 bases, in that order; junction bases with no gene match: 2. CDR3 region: CASSIETGGQPQHL. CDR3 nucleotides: TGTGCCAGTAGTATAGAAACAGGGGGACAGCCCCAGCATCTT.

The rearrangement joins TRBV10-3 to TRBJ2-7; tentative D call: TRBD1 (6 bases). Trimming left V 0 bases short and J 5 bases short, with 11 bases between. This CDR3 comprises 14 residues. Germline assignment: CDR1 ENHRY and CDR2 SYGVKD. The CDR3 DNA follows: TGTGCCATCAGTGAGTCCACAGGGTCAGACGAGCAGTACTTC. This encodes CAISESTGSDEQYF.

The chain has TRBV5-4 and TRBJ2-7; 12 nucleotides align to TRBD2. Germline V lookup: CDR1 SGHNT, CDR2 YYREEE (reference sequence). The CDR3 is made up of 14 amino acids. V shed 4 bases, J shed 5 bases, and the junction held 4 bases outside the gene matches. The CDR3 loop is CASSARLAGDEQYF. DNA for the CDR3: TGTGCCAGCAGCGCCCGACTAGCGGGAGACGAGCAGTACTTC.

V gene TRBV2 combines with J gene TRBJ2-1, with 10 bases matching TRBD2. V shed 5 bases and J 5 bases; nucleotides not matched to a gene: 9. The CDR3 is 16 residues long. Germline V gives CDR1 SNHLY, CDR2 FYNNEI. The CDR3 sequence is CASSSASGSINNEQFF. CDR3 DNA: TGTGCCAGCAGTTCGGCTAGCGGGAGTATCAACAATGAGCAGTTCTTC.

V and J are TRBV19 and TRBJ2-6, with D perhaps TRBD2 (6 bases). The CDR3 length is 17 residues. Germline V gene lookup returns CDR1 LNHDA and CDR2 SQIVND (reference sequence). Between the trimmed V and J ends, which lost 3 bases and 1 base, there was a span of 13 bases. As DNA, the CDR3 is TGTGCCAGTAGTATGGGGGGAAGAGGGTCTGGGGCCAACGTCCTGACTTTC. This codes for CASSMGGRGSGANVLTF.

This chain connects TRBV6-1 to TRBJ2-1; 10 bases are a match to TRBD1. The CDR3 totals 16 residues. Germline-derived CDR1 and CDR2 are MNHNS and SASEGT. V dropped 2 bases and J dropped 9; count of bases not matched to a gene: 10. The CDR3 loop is CASSELGTGAIPEQFF. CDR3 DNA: TGTGCCAGCAGTGAATTGGGGACAGGGGCAATTCCTGAGCAGTTCTTC.

CDR3 residues: CARSWSLAGGEQYF. The CDR3 coding sequence is TGTGCCAGAAGCTGGTCACTAGCGGGAGGCGAGCAGTACTTC. The chain carries TRBV5-3 and TRBJ2-7, with 12 bases matching TRBD2. TRBV5-3 counts as an open reading frame of uncertain function. This CDR3 contains 14 residues. Trimming removed 3 bases from V and 6 bases from J; junction bases left unmatched: 4.

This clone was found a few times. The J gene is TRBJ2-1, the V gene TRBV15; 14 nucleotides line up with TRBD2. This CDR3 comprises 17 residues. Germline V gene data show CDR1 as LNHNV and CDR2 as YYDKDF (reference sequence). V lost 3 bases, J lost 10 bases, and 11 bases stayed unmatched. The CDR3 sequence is CATSSHGPGLAGVEQFF. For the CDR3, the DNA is TGTGCCACCAGCAGCCATGGACCGGGACTAGCGGGAGTAGAGCAGTTCTTC. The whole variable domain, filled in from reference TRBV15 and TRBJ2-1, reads DAMVIQNPRYQVTQFGKPVTLSCSQTLNHNVMYWYQQKSSQAPKLLFHYYDKDFNNEADTPDNFQSRRPNTSFCFLDIRSPGLGDTAMYLCATSSHGPGLAGVEQFFGPGTRLTVL.

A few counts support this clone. The CDR3, as DNA: TGTGCCAGCAGCTTAGGGCCTAGCGGAAATACGCAGTATTTT. Protein product: CASSLGPSGNTQYF. This sequence joins TRBV7-2 and TRBJ2-3, with 7 bases identical to TRBD2. V trimming: 1 base; J trimming: 7 bases; junction bases outside the gene matches: 5. This CDR3 is built from 14 residues. The germline gives CDR1 SGHTA, CDR2 FQGNSA.